This entry lists 16 T cell receptor beta chains sequenced from one sample in a study of human T cells and chemical hapten exposure. TCRdb recomputed calls from the RACE reads with MiXCR, one row per CDR3 protein. The sample has a few hundred thousand distinct CDR3 sequences, around 4.8% seen once. The time point denotes: patch test 1, 2 weeks after DPC sensitization. The treatment denotes: therapeutic diphenylcyclopropenone sensitization with weekly scalp DPC. Source: whole blood, taken in connection with sensitization to the hapten diphenylcyclopropenone (DPC). These receptors all stem from a woman in her forties or fifties with alopecia areata. Some clones in this sample may be carry-over from other donors' samples.

The CDR3: CASGLGSSYNSPLHF. The CDR3, as DNA: TGTGCTAGTGGTCTCGGATCCTCCTATAATTCACCCCTCCACTTT. This chain joins TRBV12-5 and TRBJ1-6; unclear D gene. The germline V gene has CDR1 LGHNT and CDR2 FRNRAP. Trimming cost V 5 bases and J 0 bases, with 8 bases left between them. This CDR3 is 15 amino acids long.

This clonotype occurred many times. The rearrangement uses TRBV27 and TRBJ2-3; 8 nucleotides align to TRBD2. The germline gives CDR1 MNHEY, CDR2 SMNVEV (reference sequence). J lost 0 bases, V lost 4 bases, and 3 bases had no gene match. The CDR3 is 15 residues long. CDR3 in amino acids: CASSSRTSSTDTQYF. The CDR3 nucleotides read TGTGCCAGCAGTTCTAGGACTAGCAGCACAGATACGCAGTATTTT.

This clonotype has just a few counts. The chain links TRBV18 to TRBJ1-2, with D perhaps matching TRBD1 (5 bases). The CDR3 totals 12 residues. Germline CDR1 reads KGHSH; CDR2 reads LQKENI. Trimming left V 5 bases short and J 7 bases short, with 11 bases between. The CDR3 protein is CASSVSGPGYTF. The CDR3 DNA sequence: TGTGCCAGCTCAGTGTCAGGGCCTGGCTACACCTTC. Based on the CDR3 plus reference TRBV18 and TRBJ1-2, the full variable domain is NAGVMQNPRHLVRRRGQEARLRCSPMKGHSHVYWYRQLPEEGLKFMVYLQKENIIDESGMPKERFSAEFPKEGPSILRIQQVVRGDSAAYFCASSVSGPGYTFGSGTRLTVV.

The chain carries TRBV6-6 and TRBJ2-3, with 10 bases identical to TRBD1. Germline lookup yields CDR1 MNHNY and CDR2 SVGAGI (reference sequence). The J segment lost 1 base and the V segment lost 2 bases, leaving 0 bases of the junction unmatched. This CDR3 has 15 residues. The CDR3 sequence is CASSYGTGGTDTQYF. Here the CDR3 DNA reads TGTGCCAGCAGTTACGGGACAGGGGGCACAGATACGCAGTATTTT.

The J gene is TRBJ2-7, the V gene TRBV25-1; D is possibly TRBD1 (5 bases). Trimming removed 3 bases from V and 4 bases from J, with 7 bases in between. The germline gives CDR1 MGHDK, CDR2 SYGVNS. CDR3 length equals 12 residues. The CDR3 loop is CASSDRVYEQYF. DNA of the CDR3: TGTGCCAGCAGTGACAGGGTTTACGAGCAGTACTTC.

This clonotype was detected a few times. The rearrangement uses TRBV7-9 and TRBJ2-7; 12 bases are a match to TRBD2. CDR1 and CDR2 from the germline V gene are SEHNR and FQNEAQ (reference sequence). The J segment lost 5 bases and the V segment lost 5 bases, leaving 10 bases of the junction unmatched. There are 16 residues in the CDR3. CDR3 residues: CASSHGLAGTPHEQYF. CDR3 DNA sequence: TGTGCCAGCAGCCACGGACTAGCGGGAACCCCCCACGAGCAGTACTTC.

This clonotype was seen at least ten times. The chain carries TRBV29-1 and TRBJ1-1; 9 bases are shared with TRBD1. V dropped 5 bases and J dropped 5; count of bases not matched to a gene: 3. Germline assignment: CDR1 SQVTM and CDR2 ANQGSEA. This CDR3 has 12 amino acids. DNA of the CDR3: TGCAGCGTTTTGGGACAGGGAACTGAAGCTTTCTTT. Protein: CSVLGQGTEAFF.

At least ten counts were recorded for this clonotype. The chain couples TRBV5-6 to TRBJ2-5; D tentatively fits TRBD1 or TRBD2 (5 bases each). The CDR3 runs to 14 residues. Germline V gene sequence: CDR1 SGHDT, CDR2 YYEEEE. The ends were cut back, 3 bases at V and 2 bases at J, with 11 bases in the middle. The CDR3 loop reads CASSWGTAQETQYF. In DNA, the CDR3 is TGTGCCAGCAGCTGGGGGACGGCGCAAGAGACCCAGTACTTC.

This clonotype was recorded at least ten times. The chain combines TRBV11-2 with TRBJ1-4, with D hard to call. CDR1 is SGHAT, CDR2 FQNNGV, per germline. V was shortened by 2 bases and J by 4 bases, with 5 bases between the two germline ends. The CDR3 contains 13 residues. The CDR3 DNA follows: TGTGCCAGCAGCTTACTGGATAATGAAAAACTGTTTTTT. This codes for CASSLLDNEKLFF.

This clonotype was seen at least ten times. The chain carries TRBV5-1 and TRBJ2-5; D remains unclear. This CDR3 has 15 residues. Germline CDR1 and CDR2: SGHRS and YFSETQ. V was pared by 0 bases and J by 2 bases, with 11 bases between. CDR3 protein: CASSLAGSTQETQYF. In DNA, the CDR3 is TGCGCCAGCAGCTTGGCCGGTTCTACTCAAGAGACCCAGTACTTC.

This clonotype has just a few counts. The rearrangement links TRBV20-1 to TRBJ1-5; no firm D call. The germline V gene has CDR1 DFQATT and CDR2 SNEGSKA (reference sequence). V was cut by 2 bases and J by 4 bases, with 15 bases left in between. The CDR3 is made up of 15 amino acids. CDR3 DNA sequence: TGCAGTGCTAGACCCTCGGGTTTGAGGAATCAGCCCCAGCATTTT. Its translation is CSARPSGLRNQPQHF.

Note on this clonotype: Just one base apart from a much larger clone, this may be a read error. V usage is TRBV27 and J usage is TRBJ1-5, with D unclear. This CDR3 comprises 17 residues. Trimming cost V 1 base and J 0 bases, with 13 bases left between them. Germline CDR1 and CDR2: MNHEY and SMNVEV (reference sequence). The CDR3 sequence: CASSLYDGMDSNQPQHF. DNA of the CDR3: TGTGCCAGCAGTTTATATGACGGCATGGATAGCAATCAGCCCCAGCATTTT.

This clonotype has more than one count but fewer than ten. The V gene is TRBV20-1, the J gene TRBJ2-1, with TRBD2 identical over 11 bases. Looked up from germline, CDR1 is DFQATT and CDR2 is SNEGSKA (reference sequence). This CDR3 has 14 amino acids. The V and J ends lost 6 bases and 4 bases, in that order; junction bases with no gene match: 5. The CDR3 loop reads CSAVSGGAYNEQFF. The CDR3, as DNA: TGCAGTGCGGTTAGCGGGGGGGCGTACAATGAGCAGTTCTTC.

In its sample, this clonotype was seen a few times. The rearrangement links TRBV9 to TRBJ2-1, with 7 bases lining up with TRBD2. The germline V gene encodes CDR1 SGDLS and CDR2 YYNGEE. After removal of 3 bases from V and 3 bases from J, the junction contained 6 bases not matched to a gene. This CDR3 spans 15 amino acids. CDR3 nucleotides: TGTGCCAGCAGCGATTCCGGGACTATCTACAATGAGCAGTTCTTC. It specifies CASSDSGTIYNEQFF.

Many counts were recorded for this clonotype. The rearrangement uses TRBV2 and TRBJ2-3; 9 bases fit TRBD1. This CDR3 comprises 19 residues. Germline V gene sequence: CDR1 SNHLY, CDR2 FYNNEI. V lost 5 bases, J lost 0 bases, and 15 bases stayed unmatched. CDR3 coding DNA: TGTGCCAGCAGTTGGCCGGGACAGGGCCGTCACGCTAGCACAGATACGCAGTATTTT. It encodes CASSWPGQGRHASTDTQYF.

This clonotype showed up just once. The genes are TRBV24-1 and TRBJ2-5; a possible D gene is TRBD2 (5 bases). Trimming took off 4 bases at V and 2 bases at J, with 7 bases between the two ends. Germline V lookup: CDR1 KGHDR, CDR2 SFDVKD. The CDR3 covers 13 residues. The CDR3 sequence: CATSDGGQETQYF. Here the CDR3 DNA reads TGTGCCACCAGTGACGGAGGTCAAGAGACCCAGTACTTC.